The 22 T cell receptor beta chains below were found in one sample sequenced in a study of memory CD4+ T cells and cytomegalovirus serostatus. Single viable CD3+CD4+CD8-CD45RO+ cells were sorted as the memory CD4+ T cells. The table came from immunoSEQ multiplex PCR; TCRdb's copy has only in-frame clones and leaves some out. The table has about 45,000 clones, around 80% seen once. The sample comprised memory CD4+ T cells from blood. Source of these receptors: an adult in good health and CMV-seronegative.

The J gene is TRBJ1-2, the V gene TRBV21-1; TRBD1 is the table's D call and was not checked against the DNA. TRBV21-1 is classified as a pseudogene. The CDR3 is made up of 17 amino acids. CDR3 sequence: CASSRNRGPLANYGYTF. CDR3 DNA sequence: TGTGCCAGCAGCAGGAACAGGGGACCATTAGCTAACTATGGCTACACCTTC.

The chain is built from TRBV11-3 and TRBJ1-2, with D unresolved. The V gene's germline CDR1 is SGHNT and CDR2 YENEEA. The CDR3 length is 14 residues. The V gene lost 3 bases and the J gene lost 0 bases, with 8 bases spanning the gap. The CDR3: CASSFGRTNYGYTF. The CDR3 DNA reads TGTGCCAGCAGCTTTGGGAGAACTAACTATGGCTACACCTTC.

The gene calls are TRBV11-3 and TRBJ2-3; TRBD2 aligns across 12 bases. Looked up from germline, CDR1 is SGHNT and CDR2 is YENEEA. This CDR3 is built from 16 residues. With 0 bases clipped from V and 4 bases from J, the junction kept 2 bases outside the gene matches. The CDR3 loop reads CASSLESSGGADTQYF. The DNA of the CDR3 is TGTGCCAGCAGCTTAGAATCTAGCGGGGGGGCAGATACGCAGTATTTT. The full variable domain, in which reference TRBV11-3 and TRBJ2-3 provide the parts outside the CDR3, is EAGVVQSPRYKIIEKKQPVAFWCNPISGHNTLYWYLQNLGQGPELLIRYENEEAVDDSQLPKDRFSAERLKGVDSTLKIQPAELGDSAVYLCASSLESSGGADTQYFGPGTRLTVL.

The chain recombines TRBV2 with TRBJ1-5, with D possibly TRBD1 on 5 matching bases. Trimming shortened V by 3 bases and J by 10 bases, and 10 bases separated the two germline ends. CDR1 is SNHLY, CDR2 FYNNEI, per germline. The CDR3 loop spans 12 amino acids. DNA of the CDR3: TGTGCCAGCAGTGATGGGACCCAACCCCAGCATTTT. This encodes CASSDGTQPQHF. The entire variable domain, with the rest obtained from reference TRBV2 and TRBJ1-5, is as follows: EPEVTQTPSHQVTQMGQEVILRCVPISNHLYFYWYRQILGQKVEFLVSFYNNEISEKSEIFDDQFSVERPDGSNFTLKIRSTKLEDSAMYFCASSDGTQPQHFGDGTRLSIL.

The chain combines TRBV6-5 with TRBJ1-5; D is ambiguous. The CDR3 is 14 amino acids. Germline V CDR1 and CDR2: MNHEY, SVGAGI. V lost 2 bases to trimming and J lost 1 base, with 6 bases between them. CDR3 in DNA: TGTGCCAGCAGTTACAGAGGGAGCAATCAGCCCCAGCATTTT. This translates into CASSYRGSNQPQHF.

The chain joins TRBV19 to TRBJ1-3; D not certain. The CDR3 runs 13 residues. Germline V gene lookup returns CDR1 LNHDA and CDR2 SQIVND (reference sequence). V was trimmed by 5 bases and J by 2 bases, leaving 7 bases between them. The CDR3 DNA reads TGTGCCAGTAGTCTGTCAACTGGAAACACCATATATTTT. This encodes CASSLSTGNTIYF.

This clone was counted only a few times. For the CDR3, the DNA is TGTGCCAGCGGTAGGGGGACAGTAAATTCACCCCTCCACTTT. Amino acids: CASGRGTVNSPLHF. The rearrangement uses TRBV2 and TRBJ1-6, with 7 bases fitting TRBD1. Germline trimming cut 8 bases from V and 7 bases from J; bases unmatched to any gene: 8. CDR1 SNHLY and CDR2 FYNNEI come from the germline V gene. The CDR3 spans 14 residues.

This clone turned up a few times. J is TRBJ1-2 and V is TRBV6-5; D is unresolved. This CDR3 comprises 13 residues. V lost 2 bases and J lost 8, with 12 bases in between. The germline V gene has CDR1 MNHEY and CDR2 SVGAGI. The CDR3 DNA is TGTGCCAGCAGTTACGACCGCCAAACGGGCTACACCTTC. Translating it yields CASSYDRQTGYTF.

DNA of the CDR3: TGTGCCAGCAGTGAAGAAGGGAATCAGCCCCAGCATTTT. This codes for CASSEEGNQPQHF. V usage is TRBV2 and J usage is TRBJ1-5; D unclear. Between the trimmed V and J ends, which lost 1 base and 4 bases, there was a span of 5 bases. CDR1 is SNHLY, CDR2 FYNNEI, per germline. The CDR3 is 13 residues long.

The J gene is TRBJ1-4, the V gene TRBV4-2, with 7 bases lining up with TRBD1. CDR1 and CDR2 from the germline V gene are LGHNA and YNFKEQ. This CDR3 is 14 amino acids long. J lost 8 bases, V lost 5 bases, and 8 bases had no gene match. The CDR3 region is CASSYGQAREKLFF. Written as DNA, the CDR3 is TGTGCCAGCAGCTACGGACAGGCGCGGGAAAAACTGTTTTTT.

This clone came up a few times. The chain uses TRBV18 and TRBJ1-2; 11 nucleotides match TRBD1. The CDR3 spans 15 residues. After removal of 3 bases from V and 7 bases from J, the junction contained 7 bases not matched to a gene. Germline V CDR1 and CDR2: KGHSH, LQKENI. The CDR3: CASSPGGTGGSGYTF. CDR3 bases: TGTGCCAGCTCACCCGGTGGGACAGGGGGATCTGGCTACACCTTC.

This chain connects TRBV19 to TRBJ1-6; 10 nucleotides match TRBD1. CDR1 and CDR2 from the germline V gene are LNHDA and SQIVND (reference sequence). The CDR3 sequence is 15 residues long. The V and J ends lost 6 bases and 7 bases, in that order; junction bases with no gene match: 6. The CDR3 DNA reads TGTGCCAGTAGAGACAGGGGGCGTGGGAATTCACCCCTCCACTTT. It yields the protein CASRDRGRGNSPLHF.

The genes are TRBV6-5 and TRBJ1-3; D is uncertain. V gave up 4 bases and J gave up 0 bases, with 13 bases separating them. This CDR3 contains 16 residues. The V gene's germline CDR1 is MNHEY and CDR2 SVGAGI. The CDR3 region is CASSFARPSSGNTIYF. CDR3 nucleotide sequence: TGTGCCAGCAGTTTCGCTCGGCCCAGCTCTGGAAACACCATATATTTT.

The chain recombines TRBV4-1 with TRBJ1-2, with D perhaps TRBD1 (5 bases). From germline, CDR1 is MGHRA and CDR2 YSYEKL. This CDR3 has 14 amino acids. V lost 4 bases to trimming and J lost 4 bases, with 13 bases between them. CDR3 in amino acids: CASSPVETGYGYTF. In nucleotides, the CDR3 is TGCGCCAGCAGCCCCGTTGAAACAGGCTATGGCTACACCTTC.

The CDR3 nucleotides are TGTGCCAGCAGTGATGGATCCGAGCAGTACTTC. Protein: CASSDGSEQYF. The chain combines TRBV7-3 with TRBJ2-7; no definite D call. The CDR3 runs to 11 residues. CDR1 and CDR2 (germline): SGHTA, FQGTGA. V lost 6 bases, J lost 6 bases, and 9 bases lay in between. Drawing the rest from reference TRBV7-3 and TRBJ2-7, the complete variable domain is GAGVSQTPSNKVTEKGKYVELRCDPISGHTALYWYRQSLGQGPEFLIYFQGTGAADDSGLPNDRFFAVRPEGSVSTLKIQRTERGDSAVYLCASSDGSEQYFGPGTRLTVT.

V gene TRBV6-1 combines with J gene TRBJ1-1; D is unresolved. CDR1 is MNHNS and CDR2 is SASEGT in the germline V gene. V gave up 2 bases and J gave up 4 bases, with 11 bases separating them. There are 14 residues in the CDR3. Written as DNA, the CDR3 is TGTGCCAGCAGTGAAACTAGAGGGAGCACTGAAGCTTTCTTT. This sequence encodes CASSETRGSTEAFF.

The chain joins TRBV29-1 to TRBJ2-5, with a tentative D call TRBD1 (6 bases). The CDR3 contains 12 residues. Germline V gene data show CDR1 as SQVTM and CDR2 as ANQGSEA. Trimming removed 6 bases from V and 5 bases from J, with 13 bases in between. CDR3 region: CSVYRVGETQYF. The CDR3 bases are TGCAGCGTCTACAGGGTCGGCGAGACCCAGTACTTC.

This sequence joins TRBV28 and TRBJ2-1, with TRBD2 matching over 12 bases. Trimming at V came to 4 bases and at J to 6 bases, leaving 4 bases not matched to a gene. The CDR3 is 15 residues long. The germline CDR1 and CDR2 sequences are MDHEN and SYDVKM. The CDR3 here is CASSYPGLAGNEQFF. The CDR3 bases are TGTGCCAGCAGTTACCCGGGACTAGCGGGCAATGAGCAGTTCTTC. Supplemented by reference TRBV28 and TRBJ2-1, the full variable domain reads DVKVTQSSRYLVKRTGEKVFLECVQDMDHENMFWYRQDPGLGLRLIYFSYDVKMKEKGDIPEGYSVSREKKERFSLILESASTNQTSMYLCASSYPGLAGNEQFFGPGTRLTVL.

The rearrangement uses TRBV28 and TRBJ2-7; 8 bases are shared with TRBD2. The CDR3 is 12 residues long. The germline V gene has CDR1 MDHEN and CDR2 SYDVKM. V lost 8 bases to trimming and J lost 4 bases; unmatched junction nucleotides: 4. The CDR3 DNA sequence: TGTGCCAGCGGACTAGCCCATTACGAGCAGTACTTC. This codes for CASGLAHYEQYF.

The chain combines TRBV19 with TRBJ1-2, with D perhaps matching TRBD1 (6 bases). Trimming shortened V by 8 bases and J by 4 bases, and 23 bases separated the two germline ends. The CDR3 is 16 residues long. Germline V gene sequence: CDR1 LNHDA, CDR2 SQIVND (reference sequence). CDR3 nucleotides: TGTGCCAGTGCCCGAACCCACAGGGAGCGGGGCTATGGCTACACCTTC. It encodes CASARTHRERGYGYTF.

The V call is TRBV9, the J call TRBJ1-6; D ambiguous. V was trimmed by 5 bases and J by 0 bases, leaving 9 bases between them. This CDR3 region has 15 residues. Germline V gene lookup returns CDR1 SGDLS and CDR2 YYNGEE. The CDR3 sequence: CASSRRVSYNSPLHF. The CDR3 bases are TGTGCCAGCAGTCGGAGGGTCTCCTATAATTCACCCCTCCACTTT.

The chain employs TRBV6-1 and TRBJ1-2; unclear D gene. Germline assignment: CDR1 MNHNS and CDR2 SASEGT. Trimming took 3 bases from V and 2 from J, leaving 4 bases between them. CDR3 length: 12 residues. The CDR3 region is CASSEVNYGYTF. The CDR3 coding sequence is TGTGCCAGCAGTGAGGTGAACTATGGCTACACCTTC.